These 2 T cell receptor beta chains came from one sample sequenced in a study of persistence of HIV-infected CD4 T cells (dated by TCRdb to the early 2020s). TCRbeta repertoires were sequenced from genomic DNA with the immunoSEQ hsTCRB assay version 4 in survey mode. Sourced from immuneACCESS, this table was stored by TCRdb with only in-frame sequences that have V and J called. A share of the clones is absent; for the studies checked, an unresolved V gene accounts for under half, and the remainder has no known explanation. The sample profile shows more than 30,000 clones; roughly four fifths of them were found once. Over 15% of the sample lies in the top ten. This sample's treatment or condition label indicates: suppressive antiretroviral therapy. Cells were stimulated with a pool of overlapping HIV-1 Gag 15-mer peptides at roughly 1 ug per peptide per mL. Memory CD4+ T cells that did not respond, being CD40L-negative, CD69-negative and CD45RO-high, were sorted as memory populations depleted of antigen-responding cells.

No antigen is known for these receptors. The specimen comprised CD4+ T cells sorted from PBMCs after approximately 19-hour stimulation, sampled from a patient who received antiretroviral therapy. Explained via the paper, the cell subset or site label denotes: CD40L-CD69- CD45RO-high memory CD4 T cells not responding to Gag peptides. These receptors were taken from an adult woman with HIV who was CMV-seropositive.

This rearrangement joins TRBV27 to TRBJ2-2; D possibly corresponds to TRBD2 (7 bases). CDR1 and CDR2 from the germline V gene are MNHEY and SMNVEV (reference sequence). The V end lost 2 bases, the J end lost 6 bases, and 22 bases lay between the germline ends. The CDR3 sequence is 18 residues long. CDR3 bases: TGTGCCAGCAGTTTAAAGGGTCGGGGGGCAGTGGGTCCCGGGGAGCTGTTTTTT. This gives the protein CASSLKGRGAVGPGELFF.

The chain uses TRBV2 and TRBJ2-5; a weak D match, TRBD2 (5 bases). The CDR3 has 12 residues. V was shortened by 6 bases and J by 5 bases, with 10 bases between the two germline ends. CDR1 and CDR2 from the germline V gene are SNHLY and FYNNEI. In DNA, the CDR3 is TGTGCCAGCAGCTCCGGCGGGGAGACCCAGTACTTC. Translation gives CASSSGGETQYF.